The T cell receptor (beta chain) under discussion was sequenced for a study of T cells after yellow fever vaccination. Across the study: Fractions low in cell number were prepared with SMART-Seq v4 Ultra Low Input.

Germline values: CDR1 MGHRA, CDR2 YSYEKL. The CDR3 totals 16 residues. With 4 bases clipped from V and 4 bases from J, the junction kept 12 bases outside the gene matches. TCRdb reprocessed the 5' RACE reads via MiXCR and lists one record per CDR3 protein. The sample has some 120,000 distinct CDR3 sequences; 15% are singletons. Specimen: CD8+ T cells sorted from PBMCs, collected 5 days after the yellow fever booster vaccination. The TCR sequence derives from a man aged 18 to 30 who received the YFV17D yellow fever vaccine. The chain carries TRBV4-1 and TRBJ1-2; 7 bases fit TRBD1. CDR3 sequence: CASSLRETTGTYGYTF. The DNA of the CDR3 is TGCGCCAGCAGCCTCAGAGAGACGACAGGGACCTATGGCTACACCTTC.